This entry features one T cell receptor (beta chain) sequence. The data originate from a study of blood T cell repertoires in COVID-19. Study context: Researchers got acute and convalescent COVID-19 samples from the United States, Italy and Spain.

The CDR3 runs 13 residues. Germline assignment: CDR1 GTSNPN and CDR2 SVGIG (reference sequence). The V end lost 7 bases, the J end lost 4 bases, and 14 bases lay between the germline ends. Sequencing used immunoSEQ multiplex PCR; TCRdb keeps in-frame clones, though not all of them. The repertoire holds hundreds of thousands of clones, with around nine tenths as singletons. The rearrangement uses TRBV30 and TRBJ2-1, with a weak D call TRBD1 (6 bases). The origin of this receptor is a woman younger than 35 who had been exposed to COVID-19. The sample taken for sequencing was PBMCs or T cells enriched from blood (not recorded which). CDR3 in DNA: TGTGCCTTCAACAGGGACCCTTACAATGAGCAGTTCTTC. Translating it yields CAFNRDPYNEQFF.